Sequencing of this T cell receptor beta chain was carried out in a study of PD-1 blockade in classical Hodgkin lymphoma. Study conclusions and caveats: Lower baseline TCR diversity was reported for newly diagnosed patients than for healthy donors.

In every patient, relapse followed autologous stem cell transplantation, while exposure to brentuximab vedotin differed. Clones were sequenced by immunoSEQ multiplex PCR, and TCRdb holds only the in-frame ones, with some missing. In the table there are tens of thousands of clones, around nine tenths of which are singletons. This CDR3 has 15 residues. Germline loops: CDR1 SGDLS, CDR2 YYNGEE. V dropped 2 bases and J dropped 0; count of bases not matched to a gene: 3. In its sample, this clone was seen a few times. Its antigen remains unknown. The origin of this receptor is a human donor with classical Hodgkin lymphoma. The chain recombines TRBV9 with TRBJ2-7; 9 bases line up with TRBD2. This material consisted of peripheral blood mononuclear cells (PBMCs), taken at baseline. The CDR3 coding sequence is TGTGCCAGCAGCGTGACTAGCGGCTTCTCCTACGAGCAGTACTTC. Encoded protein: CASSVTSGFSYEQYF. Full variable domain (outside the CDR3, taken from reference TRBV9 and TRBJ2-7): DSGVTQTPKHLITATGQRVTLRCSPRSGDLSVYWYQQSLDQGLQFLIQYYNGEERAKGNILERFSAQQFPDLHSELNLSSLELGDSALYFCASSVTSGFSYEQYFGPGTRLTVT.